What follows is one T cell receptor beta chain and its context. Its antigen remains unidentified. No clone much larger than this one lies a single base away; base qualities are absent. This entry belongs to a study of read filtering for tumor transcriptome and immune sequencing (TCRdb year 2020). As for the study more broadly: The cohort had about 17 male and over 12 female patients with a mean age of roughly 66 years, ranging from roughly 45 to 80. By revised international staging, under 10 patients were R-ISS I, some 17 were R-ISS II and about seven were R-ISS III. Whole-transcriptome libraries were prepared with the TruSeq RNA Access Library Prep Kit after DNase treatment. TCR-region mapped reads per sample ranged from about 4 to 10.27 million with IR-seq versus only about 85 to 1273 with RNA-seq. TCR repertoires obtained by targeted immune repertoire sequencing and by bulk whole-transcriptome sequencing performed on the same bone marrow samples were compared. As a main aim, a read-filtering strategy for immune repertoire data was addressed, with the specific question being whether clonotypes supported by a single read should be removed.

Each patient had bone marrow sampled at the time of active disease. Ficoll-Hypaque density gradient centrifugation was used to isolate bone marrow mononuclear cells. Myeloma plasma cells were removed and CD138-negative cells were obtained by negative selection following labeling with CD138 magnetic microbeads on a MACS separator. Flow cytometry on an Attune NxT with CD138 antibodies was used to check the purity of the isolated cells. Total RNA was extracted with TRIzol reagent and quantified with a NanoDrop spectrophotometer. Paired RNA-seq and IR-seq were performed on the CD138-negative bone marrow sample of each patient. Findings and caveats that apply to the study as a whole: Clonotypes were captured by IR-seq at much higher depth and more reliably than by RNA-seq, and smaller IR-seq throughput was sufficient for identification of most shared clonotypes. The correlation between IR-seq and RNA-seq shared clonotype proportions rose when single-read clonotypes were removed. The sorted CD138-negative fraction was not purified T cells but a mixed bone marrow immune population. In IR-seq, around 85% of clonotypes but roughly 4% of total reads were represented by single-read clonotypes, whereas in RNA-seq, 65% to 75% of clonotypes and approximately 44% of reads were represented by single-read clonotypes.

TCR libraries were constructed from 400 ng RNA using the Immunoverse kit, and molecular barcoded adaptors covering alpha/delta and beta/gamma chains were employed. TCR library preparation was performed with the same RNA that was used for transcriptome sequencing. Sequencing of the TCR libraries was done on an Illumina HiSeq 4000 with 2 x 150 cycles. The study's processing was this. TCR reads were aligned to human V, D, J and C references and assembled into CDR3 clonotypes with MiXCR, including quality filtering and error correction. The tcR package in R was used to analyze clonotype counts and gene usage diversity. For inspection of raw mapping reads, RNA-seq reads were mapped by STAR aligner version 2.5.3a onto GRCh37 of the human genome. IR-seq fastq files were randomly downsampled with Seqtk 1.3 to test the effect of sequencing depth on detected clonotypes. TCRdb handled the public reads itself, with Q25 trimming in fastp and clone calling in MiXCR, and kept productive beta chains. Rows are unified per CDR3 protein, each entry keeping the most common DNA and genes. The authors' filters were not applied to this entry. The sample includes 50,000 to 65,000 distinct CDR3 sequences, with roughly 19% observed a single time. 9.5% to 13% of the sample lies in the top ten.

The CDR3 covers 13 residues, taking in both the cysteine and the phenylalanine. The read is trimmed to its CDR3 DNA, 39 bases read in frame from base 1. Cut back by 6 bases and 6 bases, the V and J ends lie 11 bases apart. In the germline V gene (reference sequence), CDR1 corresponds to MNHNY and CDR2 to SVGAGI. This receptor was identified in a donor over 35 with multiple myeloma. Input material: a population of CD138-negative cells sorted from bone marrow. According to the study, the label for this sample's cell subset or site signals: bone marrow mononuclear cells depleted of CD138+ plasma/myeloma cells by negative magnetic selection. The sequence links TRBV6-6 to TRBJ2-2; no confident D gene assignment can be made. The CDR3 in this case is CASRLPGAGELFF. In nucleotide form, the sequence is TGTGCCAGCAGATTACCTGGGGCCGGGGAGCTGTTTTTT.